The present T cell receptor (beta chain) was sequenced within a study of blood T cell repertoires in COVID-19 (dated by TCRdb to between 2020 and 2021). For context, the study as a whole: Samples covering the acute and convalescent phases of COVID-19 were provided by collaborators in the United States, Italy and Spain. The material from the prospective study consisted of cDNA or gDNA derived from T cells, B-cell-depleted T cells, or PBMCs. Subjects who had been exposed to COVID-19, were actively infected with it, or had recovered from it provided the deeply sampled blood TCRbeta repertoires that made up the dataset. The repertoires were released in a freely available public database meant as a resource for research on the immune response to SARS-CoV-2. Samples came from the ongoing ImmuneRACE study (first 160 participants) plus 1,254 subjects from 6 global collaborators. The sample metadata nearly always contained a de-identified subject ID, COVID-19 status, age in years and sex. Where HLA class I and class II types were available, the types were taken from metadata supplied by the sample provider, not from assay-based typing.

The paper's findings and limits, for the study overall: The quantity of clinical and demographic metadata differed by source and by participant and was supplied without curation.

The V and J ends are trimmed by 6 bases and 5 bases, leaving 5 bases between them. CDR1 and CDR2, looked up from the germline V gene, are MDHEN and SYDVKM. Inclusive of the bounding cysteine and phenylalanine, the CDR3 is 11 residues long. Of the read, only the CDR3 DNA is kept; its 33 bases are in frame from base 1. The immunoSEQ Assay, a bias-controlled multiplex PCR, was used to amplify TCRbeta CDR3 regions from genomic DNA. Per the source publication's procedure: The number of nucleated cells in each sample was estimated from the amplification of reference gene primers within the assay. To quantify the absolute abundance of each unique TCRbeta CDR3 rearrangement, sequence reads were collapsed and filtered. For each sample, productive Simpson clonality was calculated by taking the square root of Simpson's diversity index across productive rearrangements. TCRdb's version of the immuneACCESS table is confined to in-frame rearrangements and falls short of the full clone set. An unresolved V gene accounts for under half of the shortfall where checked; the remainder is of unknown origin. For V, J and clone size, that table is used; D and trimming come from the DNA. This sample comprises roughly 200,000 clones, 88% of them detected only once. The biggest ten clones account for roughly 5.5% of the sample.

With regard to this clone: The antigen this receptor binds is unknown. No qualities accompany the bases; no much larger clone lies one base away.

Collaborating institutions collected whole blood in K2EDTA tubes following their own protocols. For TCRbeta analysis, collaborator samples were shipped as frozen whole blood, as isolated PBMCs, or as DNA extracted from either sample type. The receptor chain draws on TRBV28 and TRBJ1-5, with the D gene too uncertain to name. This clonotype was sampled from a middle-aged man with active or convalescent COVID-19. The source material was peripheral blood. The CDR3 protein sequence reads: CASRSDQPQHF. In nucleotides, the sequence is TGTGCCAGCAGGTCTGATCAGCCCCAGCATTTT.